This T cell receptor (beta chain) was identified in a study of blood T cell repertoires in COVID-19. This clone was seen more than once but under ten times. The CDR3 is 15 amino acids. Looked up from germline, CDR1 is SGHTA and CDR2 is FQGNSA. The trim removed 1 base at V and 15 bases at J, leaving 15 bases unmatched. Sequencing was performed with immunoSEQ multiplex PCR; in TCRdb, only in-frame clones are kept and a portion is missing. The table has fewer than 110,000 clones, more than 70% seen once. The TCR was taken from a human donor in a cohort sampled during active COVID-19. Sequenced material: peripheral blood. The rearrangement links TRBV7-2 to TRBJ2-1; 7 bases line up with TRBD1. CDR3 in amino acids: CASSLEGAVQGVTFF. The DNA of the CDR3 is TGTGCCAGCAGCTTAGAGGGTGCGGTCCAGGGGGTTACGTTCTTC.